This TCR beta chain comes out of a study of T cell changes during pregnancy in multiple sclerosis. Clones were sequenced by immunoSEQ multiplex PCR, and TCRdb holds only the in-frame ones, with some missing. The sample records 56,000 or so clones, approximately 86% being singletons. The CDR3 contains 12 residues. The germline gives CDR1 SQVTM, CDR2 ANQGSEA. Trimming took 7 bases from V and 4 from J; bases not matched to a gene: 3. This sequence was found in a female donor with multiple sclerosis, enrolled in a pregnancy study. This chain uses TRBV29-1 with TRBJ2-3; 9 bases are a match to TRBD1. The sequencing used CD4+ T cells from peripheral blood mononuclear cells, collected in the third trimester of pregnancy. The CDR3 protein is CSERTGADTQYF. For the CDR3, the DNA is TGCAGCGAGAGGACAGGGGCAGATACGCAGTATTTT.